Listed below are T cell receptor beta chains from one sample, sequenced in a study of TIL therapy for anti-PD-1-resistant metastatic lung cancer. Data came from immunoSEQ multiplex PCR; TCRdb stores just in-frame clones and leaves some out. This sample yields 54,000 or so clones, of which less than 85% are seen a single time; around 1.9% belongs to the top ten. The starting material was blood, obtained at baseline. These receptors all stem from a person between 30 and 80 years old with non-small cell lung cancer. Each CDR3 is given with its conserved first and last residue. The D gene is left open where the match is weak. The size field is filled for only some rows; it gives once, few, many or a size class.

abundance: -; j_gene: TRBJ2-3; v_gene: TRBV5-6; d_gene: -; CDR3aa: CASSLPGADTQYF; CDR3nt: TGTGCCAGCAGCCTACCAGGGGCAGATACGCAGTATTTT
abundance: -; j_gene: TRBJ1-2; v_gene: TRBV6-1; d_gene: TRBD1; CDR3aa: CASRDRGKHGYTF; CDR3nt: TGTGCCAGCAGGGACAGGGGGAAGCATGGCTACACCTTC
abundance: once; j_gene: TRBJ2-3; v_gene: TRBV4-3; d_gene: -; CDR3aa: CASSQELSTDTQYF; CDR3nt: TGCGCCAGCAGCCAAGAGCTCTCCACAGATACGCAGTATTTT
abundance: -; j_gene: TRBJ1-2; v_gene: TRBV6-4; d_gene: -; CDR3aa: CASSDSWTDPRNYGYTF; CDR3nt: TGTGCCAGCAGTGACTCGTGGACCGACCCACGAAACTATGGCTACACCTTC
abundance: few; j_gene: TRBJ2-3; v_gene: TRBV9; d_gene: -; CDR3aa: CASTSGQGPLSTDTQYF; CDR3nt: TGTGCCAGCACCTCAGGTCAGGGCCCGCTATCCACAGATACGCAGTATTTT
abundance: -; j_gene: TRBJ2-7; v_gene: TRBV6-5; d_gene: -; CDR3aa: CASGRGRGGNEQYF; CDR3nt: TGTGCCAGCGGGCGGGGCAGGGGAGGGAACGAGCAGTACTTC
abundance: -; j_gene: TRBJ1-5; v_gene: TRBV19; d_gene: -; CDR3aa: CASSIGSAGYQPQHF; CDR3nt: TGTGCCAGTAGTATAGGTTCGGCCGGTTATCAGCCCCAGCATTTT
abundance: -; j_gene: TRBJ1-2; v_gene: TRBV30; d_gene: -; CDR3aa: CAWGGSPHYGYTF; CDR3nt: TGTGCCTGGGGTGGTTCTCCCCACTATGGCTACACCTTC
abundance: -; j_gene: TRBJ2-7; v_gene: TRBV6-1; d_gene: -; CDR3aa: CASSPDPRVLYEQYF; CDR3nt: TGTGCCAGCAGCCCTGACCCACGGGTCCTCTACGAGCAGTACTTC
abundance: -; j_gene: TRBJ2-7; v_gene: TRBV11-3; d_gene: -; CDR3aa: CASSLAFAAGRAYEQYF; CDR3nt: TGTGCCAGCAGCTTAGCGTTCGCGGCGGGTCGGGCTTACGAGCAGTACTTC
abundance: -; j_gene: TRBJ1-6; v_gene: TRBV5-5; d_gene: -; CDR3aa: CASSPRGDNSPLHF; CDR3nt: TGTGCCAGCAGCCCCAGGGGTGACAATTCACCCCTCCACTTT
abundance: -; j_gene: TRBJ1-4; v_gene: TRBV18; d_gene: TRBD1; CDR3aa: CASSPGQGADEKLFF; CDR3nt: TGTGCCAGCTCACCAGGACAGGGGGCTGATGAAAAACTGTTTTTT
abundance: -; j_gene: TRBJ1-6; v_gene: TRBV6-1; d_gene: -; CDR3aa: CASSGGTRGVRSPLHF; CDR3nt: TGTGCCAGCAGTGGGGGAACACGGGGCGTTCGTTCACCCCTCCACTTT
abundance: -; j_gene: TRBJ1-4; v_gene: TRBV11-2; d_gene: -; CDR3aa: CASSSLRGINEKLFF; CDR3nt: TGTGCCAGCAGCTCCCTGAGGGGGATCAATGAAAAACTGTTTTTT
abundance: -; j_gene: TRBJ2-7; v_gene: TRBV28; d_gene: TRBD1; CDR3aa: CATGKLNQGAYEQYF; CDR3nt: TGTGCCACGGGGAAACTAAATCAGGGGGCCTACGAGCAGTACTTC
abundance: -; j_gene: TRBJ2-3; v_gene: TRBV27; d_gene: -; CDR3aa: CASSWDSHTDTQYF; CDR3nt: TGTGCCAGCAGTTGGGACTCTCACACAGATACGCAGTATTTT
abundance: -; j_gene: TRBJ1-2; v_gene: TRBV5-1; d_gene: TRBD1; CDR3aa: CASSLVQGAGYGYTF; CDR3nt: TGCGCCAGCAGCCTAGTACAGGGGGCCGGCTATGGCTACACCTTC
abundance: -; j_gene: TRBJ1-2; v_gene: TRBV28; d_gene: -; CDR3aa: CASTPGRGAQGYTF; CDR3nt: TGTGCCAGCACGCCCGGGCGGGGGGCTCAGGGCTACACCTTC
abundance: -; j_gene: TRBJ2-6; v_gene: TRBV7-2; d_gene: -; CDR3aa: CASSPRAVGANVLTF; CDR3nt: TGTGCCAGCAGCCCCCGGGCTGTTGGGGCCAACGTCCTGACTTTC
abundance: -; j_gene: TRBJ2-1; v_gene: TRBV28; d_gene: TRBD2; CDR3aa: CASISTSGGTYNEQFF; CDR3nt: TGTGCCAGCATTTCTACTAGCGGGGGGACCTACAATGAGCAGTTCTTC
abundance: once; j_gene: TRBJ1-1; v_gene: TRBV27; d_gene: -; CDR3aa: CASSSQGGLAFF; CDR3nt: TGTGCCAGCAGTTCACAGGGAGGGTTAGCTTTCTTT
abundance: -; j_gene: TRBJ1-2; v_gene: TRBV7-2; d_gene: -; CDR3aa: CASSLASQGPMYGYTF; CDR3nt: TGTGCCAGCAGCTTAGCTTCCCAGGGTCCAATGTATGGCTACACCTTC
abundance: -; j_gene: TRBJ2-1; v_gene: TRBV30; d_gene: -; CDR3aa: CAWSVFGGYNEQFF; CDR3nt: TGTGCCTGGAGTGTATTCGGCGGGTACAATGAGCAGTTCTTC
abundance: -; j_gene: TRBJ1-2; v_gene: TRBV18; d_gene: -; CDR3aa: CASSPDRTYGYTF; CDR3nt: TGTGCCAGCTCACCCGACAGAACTTATGGCTACACCTTC
abundance: -; j_gene: TRBJ1-4; v_gene: TRBV5-4; d_gene: -; CDR3aa: CASSRQTAKGKLFF; CDR3nt: TGTGCCAGCAGCCGACAGACCGCGAAGGGGAAACTGTTTTTT
abundance: -; j_gene: TRBJ2-2; v_gene: TRBV11-2; d_gene: TRBD1; CDR3aa: CASSTTGTGRSTGELFF; CDR3nt: TGTGCCAGCAGCACGACCGGGACAGGGAGGAGCACCGGGGAGCTGTTTTTT
abundance: -; j_gene: TRBJ1-5; v_gene: TRBV28; d_gene: -; CDR3aa: CASSFIQVNQPQHF; CDR3nt: TGTGCCAGCAGTTTTATCCAGGTAAATCAGCCCCAGCATTTT
abundance: -; j_gene: TRBJ1-6; v_gene: TRBV9; d_gene: -; CDR3aa: CASSGPGLLNSPLHF; CDR3nt: TGTGCCAGCAGCGGACCGGGACTCCTTAATTCACCCCTCCACTTT
abundance: -; j_gene: TRBJ1-1; v_gene: TRBV6-6; d_gene: -; CDR3aa: CASSYGTLNTEAFF; CDR3nt: TGTGCCAGCAGTTATGGGACATTGAACACTGAAGCTTTCTTT
abundance: -; j_gene: TRBJ1-2; v_gene: TRBV27; d_gene: -; CDR3aa: CASSLSSNYGYTF; CDR3nt: TGTGCCAGCAGTTTAAGCAGTAACTATGGCTACACCTTC
abundance: once; j_gene: TRBJ1-1; v_gene: TRBV7-9; d_gene: -; CDR3aa: CASSSIGNTEAFF; CDR3nt: TGTGCCAGCAGCTCCATTGGGAACACTGAAGCTTTCTTT
abundance: -; j_gene: TRBJ2-1; v_gene: TRBV2; d_gene: -; CDR3aa: CASRRGTVYNEQFF; CDR3nt: TGTGCCAGCAGACGGGGGACAGTTTACAATGAGCAGTTCTTC
abundance: -; j_gene: TRBJ2-5; v_gene: TRBV5-6; d_gene: TRBD1; CDR3aa: CASNQVGQGASQRKTQYF; CDR3nt: TGTGCCAGCAACCAAGTGGGACAGGGGGCTTCTCAACGAAAGACCCAGTACTTC
abundance: -; j_gene: TRBJ1-2; v_gene: TRBV5-6; d_gene: -; CDR3aa: CASSSAFSPGPYGYTF; CDR3nt: TGTGCCAGCAGCTCGGCCTTCAGTCCCGGCCCCTATGGCTACACCTTC